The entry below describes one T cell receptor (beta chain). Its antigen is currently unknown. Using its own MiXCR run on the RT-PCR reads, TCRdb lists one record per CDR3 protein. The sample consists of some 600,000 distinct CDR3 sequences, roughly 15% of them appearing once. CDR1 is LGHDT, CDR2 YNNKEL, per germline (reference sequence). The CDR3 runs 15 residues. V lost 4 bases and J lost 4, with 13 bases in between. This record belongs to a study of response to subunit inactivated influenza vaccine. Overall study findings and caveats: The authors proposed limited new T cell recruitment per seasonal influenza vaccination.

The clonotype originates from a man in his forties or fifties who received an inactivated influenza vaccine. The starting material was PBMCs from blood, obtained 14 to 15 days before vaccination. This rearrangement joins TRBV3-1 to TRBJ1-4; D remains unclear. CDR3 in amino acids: CASSRSPASNEKLFF. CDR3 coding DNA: TGTGCCAGCAGCCGCTCGCCAGCAAGTAATGAAAAACTGTTTTTT.